The present entry profiles one T cell receptor beta chain with its context. What it binds is not known. These data originate in a study of OX40 agonist ivuxolimab in advanced cancers. Study information: Ivuxolimab, which is an agonistic anti-OX40 (CD134) antibody, was administered to the patients. Study results and caveats: There were also nonresponders showing low normalized T-cell clonal expansion.

Germline V CDR1 and CDR2: SGHNT, YENEEA. Trimming left V 1 base short and J 15 bases short, with 16 bases between. The CDR3 length is 13 residues. TCRdb's table, derived via immunoSEQ multiplex PCR, lists solely in-frame clones and lacks some. The repertoire holds around 49,000 clones, with around 79% as singletons. The genes are TRBV11-3 and TRBJ2-1; no firm D call. The sequencing used CD4+ or CD8+ T cells sorted from blood, collected in a trial of the OX40 agonist ivuxolimab. The sequence was collected from an adult with an advanced solid tumor such as melanoma, head and neck, liver or kidney cancer. In DNA form, the CDR3 reads TGTGCCAGCAGCTTAGTGTTGGGTAATGGGTTGTTCTTC. Its translation: CASSLVLGNGLFF.